The T cell receptor (beta chain) described here comes from a study of cytomegalovirus exposure and HLA in healthy donors (dated 2017 in TCRdb). Regarding the study in general: In an earlier analysis of some 550 of the donors, less than 350 Gb of sequence data and approximately 120 million unique TCR beta sequences from approximately 180 million T cells were reported. An early release covering about 600 HLA-typed donors comprised approximately 290 gigabases of sequencing data and around 86 million unique TCR sequences. The genetic ancestry cluster associated with self-reported Caucasian donors included 81% of the approximately 430 genotyped donors. The study aimed to test whether cataloging public T cell receptors could reveal signatures of past pathogen exposure. The T cell repertoires of under 700 subjects were profiled by immunosequencing and related to cytomegalovirus serostatus. In addition to the first cohort of 666 subjects, a separate validation cohort of under 150 different subjects was used. To predict cytomegalovirus infection status, the study combined high-throughput TCR immunosequencing, statistical association of individual TCRs with disease status, and machine learning. A later analysis re-analyzed previously published TCR beta repertoires from 660 or so donors and added high-resolution HLA genotyping to study TCR occurrence patterns. In the later analysis, no new phenotypic data were used to find candidate immune exposures; instead, reliance was placed on TCR beta sequences and their occurrence across donors. An earlier analysis of about 620 of the donors applied high-throughput TCR beta sequencing to assess whether each TCR beta V gene segment acted as functional or pseudogenic. Donor age, sex, ethnicity and CMV serostatus were collected together with the repertoire data. A later genetic analysis used genome-wide SNP genotypes for about 65% of the roughly 700 donors, treating that subset as a discovery cohort. Every repertoire in the discovery cohort had been generated on one and the same sequencing platform. Class I and class II HLA loci were covered by the typing at four-digit resolution. Typing coverage differed by locus: A, B, C, DRB1 and DQB1 were typed in roughly 620-640 donors, DQA1 in about 510, DPA1 in nearly 610, and DPB1 in approximately 450. A few DR-DQ haplotypes were treated as single units for association and clustering because of strong linkage in the cohort. Across 398 genotyped donors of the cohort, an average of about 200,000 unique TCR beta nucleotide sequences per donor were sequenced, and around 20% of those sequences were non-productive. What the authors observed across the whole study: At a false discovery rate of 0.05, a later analysis linked 16,951 TCR beta sequences to specific HLA alleles. In an earlier analysis of about 600 of the donors, most TCR beta V segments appeared in productive rearrangements about 90% or about 30% of the time, broadly matching IMGT annotations. When HLA alleles, especially DR and DQ, strongly co-occurred, TCR associations were difficult to assign to individual alleles. A later analysis found that HLA-associated TCR beta chains were more clonally expanded and had lower generation probabilities than equally common non-associated chains. The presence/absence analyses assumed that sequencing depth was roughly uniform across donors, and that assumption may not be true. A further reported finding was that TCR beta sequences accurately predicted the HLA-A and HLA-B alleles for most subjects in the first cohort. In both the original and validation cohorts, the classifier was reported to diagnose cytomegalovirus status with high specificity and sensitivity. A later analysis found that TCR association rates varied across HLA loci, with DRB1 alleles showing the most associated TCRs and HLA-C alleles the fewest. Some 15 rarely observed V segments, including chromosome 9 orphons, were excluded from the earlier analysis of almost 600 of the donors because counts were too low. Some IMGT-functional V segments, including TRBV6-2 and TRBV6-3, could not be distinguished by the 87-base-pair reads and were therefore excluded. Across donors, most TCR sequences were observed very rarely, whereas some public TCRs were present in many individuals. This cohort had only TCR beta chains sequenced, and the lack of alpha or paired-chain data limited which features could be detected. Compared with the roughly 600-donor mean, donors in an Asian-associated ancestry cluster had fewer N-insertions in productive TCRs, according to a later genetic analysis. The authors suggested that the approach could potentially be extended to other disease states and immunological phenotypes. HLA typing was unavailable for some donors at each locus, so association tests used only the typed subset. Immune exposure information for the cohort was limited to CMV serostatus. In the study, about 150 TCR beta chains were listed as associated with cytomegalovirus. Linkage disequilibrium might explain the correlated functional status among segregating V segments, but an unknown experimental factor could not be ruled out. A cluster of highly shared sequence variants was judged likely to represent a technical artifact of the sequencing pipeline. A few of the identified cytomegalovirus-associated TCR beta chains were confirmed in vitro to be specific for cytomegalovirus antigens. A later analysis reported that several top co-occurrence clusters appeared linked to parvovirus B19, influenza, CMV and Epstein-Barr virus. In a later genetic analysis, a missense DCLRE1C variant was associated with V-gene and J-gene trimming of TCR beta chains, and the association was replicated in an independent cohort. In a later analysis, most CMV-associated TCR beta chains were found to appear HLA-restricted, with HLA associations seemingly driven largely by CMV exposure.

To note about this clone: Its antigen remains unidentified. The record has no base qualities; no much larger clone is one base away.

CDR1 SNHLY and CDR2 FYNNEI are derived from the germline V gene. Measured from the cysteine to the phenylalanine, the CDR3 is 15 residues long. Just CDR3 DNA is preserved here, 45 bases in frame from base 1. V ends up 0 bases short and J 7 bases short, with an unmatched junction base count of 3. In total, 666 healthy bone marrow donors made up the cohort. At the time of sampling, every cohort member was nominally healthy, though immune exposures that went unrecorded were likely present. The donor was CMV seropositive and belonged to the group of 250 to 300 seropositive cohort members. A peripheral blood sample was provided by each donor, and peripheral blood mononuclear cells were used for TCR beta sequencing. Genomic DNA was extracted from the blood cell samples with the Qiagen DNeasy Blood Extraction Kit. Libraries were prepared through the immunoSEQ multiplex PCR assay. The multiplex PCR relied on a mix of 60 forward primers for TCR Vbeta segments and 13 reverse primers for TCR Jbeta segments. The CDR3 region of rearranged TCR beta genes was amplified from genomic DNA by a multiplex PCR assay. On the Illumina HiSeq System, the amplified TCR beta libraries were sequenced as 87-base-pair reads. As for the original processing: Across the 670 or so repertoires, a later analysis counted 78 million or so unique TCR beta chains, roughly 11 million of which were shared by at least two donors. To remove PCR and sequencing errors, raw reads were error-corrected and collapsed into unique sequences using a nearest-neighbor algorithm that merged closely related sequences. Alignment of CDR3 sequences to IMGT reference sequences was used to assign V, D and J gene segments. For a sequence to be retained, a match of at least six nucleotides to both a V gene segment and a J gene segment was required. A rearrangement was called productive if the CDR3 had no stop codons and remained in frame with V and J, and every other rearrangement was called non-productive. CDR3 was defined by IMGT convention, running from the second conserved V-encoded cysteine to the conserved J-encoded phenylalanine. The earlier analysis of some 580 of the donors excluded any sequence lacking an unambiguous match to a single V gene segment. An earlier analysis of 450 to 650 of the donors called V segments functional above 56.7% productive rearrangements and segregating when the between-donor standard deviation exceeded 5%. A statistical classification framework was built to diagnose cytomegalovirus status from the catalog of TCR beta chain sequences. A later analysis assigned V and J genes by comparing TCR nucleotide sequences with IMGT/GENE-DB human TR gene sequences. In a later analysis, CDR3 sequences and most-parsimonious VDJ recombination scenarios were assigned using the TCRdist pipeline. In a later analysis, each TCR beta chain was defined by its CDR3 amino acid sequence together with its V-gene family, and reads without a unique V-gene family were excluded. As a way to deal with suspected cross-contamination and a sequencing artifact, a later analysis dropped nearly 600 nucleotide sequences that were highly shared and had low generation probability. In a later analysis, a clonal expansion index was calculated for each public chain from normalized within-repertoire ranks of inferred template counts. Generation probabilities in a later analysis came from a VDJ recombination model fitted to out-of-frame rearrangements, and those results were checked against IGoR. In a later analysis, TCR-TCR, TCR-HLA and TCR-CMV co-occurrence was scored with hypergeometric tests, and a repertoire-size bias correction was applied to TCR pairs. False discovery rates were estimated in a later analysis by permuting HLA or CMV assignments 20 times. In a later analysis, co-occurring TCRs were grouped using DBSCAN, and TCRdist sequence similarity was added for clustering within HLA-allele-positive subsets. For co-occurrence clustering, repertoires with fewer than 30,000 or more than 120,000 public chains were excluded, along with several repertoires with anomalous nucleotide sharing. TCRdb took over this immuneACCESS table, retaining in-frame rearrangements with V and J assigned. Such tables are incomplete; in checked studies, under half of the missing clones stem from an unresolved V gene, and the remainder is unexplained. V and J calls and clone size follow that table, whereas D and trimming were derived from the DNA. Counted in this sample were 150,000 to 200,000 clones; 80% to 90% of them appeared once. Under 2% of the sample is taken by the ten largest.

The sequence came from a man aged 35 to 55 in good health and CMV-seropositive. Sequences were obtained from PBMCs. The chain is made from TRBV2 and TRBJ2-1; 10 nucleotides in the junction match TRBD1. The nucleotide sequence reads as follows: TGTGCCAGCAGTGAAGCCGGGACAGGGGTAAATGAGCAGTTCTTC. The translation is CASSEAGTGVNEQFF.